The 18 T cell receptor beta chains in this list originate from one sample, sequenced in a study of T cell changes during pregnancy in multiple sclerosis. Generated by immunoSEQ multiplex PCR, the TCRdb table keeps only in-frame clones and is missing some. The table shows some 140,000 clones, with roughly 95% occurring only once. Sequenced material: peripheral blood, taken after pregnancy. The receptors derive from a female donor with multiple sclerosis, enrolled in a pregnancy study.

The chain links TRBV5-1 to TRBJ2-2; the D gene is possibly TRBD1 (5 bases). Deletions cut 1 base from V and 6 bases from J, with 13 bases between. Germline-derived CDR1 and CDR2 are SGHRS and YFSETQ. The CDR3 has 15 residues. In nucleotides, the CDR3 is TGCGCCAGCAGCTTGAGTGGGGCCCCCCCCGGGGAGCTGTTTTTT. This translates into CASSLSGAPPGELFF.

This clone appeared once. The rearrangement links TRBV5-1 to TRBJ2-1; 12 bases fit TRBD2. The germline CDR1 and CDR2 sequences are SGHRS and YFSETQ. V was clipped by 0 bases and J by 4 bases; unmatched bases: 2. The CDR3 totals 16 residues. The CDR3 bases are TGCGCCAGCAGCTTGGTGCTAGCGGGAGGGTACAATGAGCAGTTCTTC. Translated: CASSLVLAGGYNEQFF.

This clone was counted once. This sequence joins TRBV6-6 and TRBJ2-5, with D perhaps matching TRBD2 (5 bases). This CDR3 has 16 residues. Trimming shortened V by 4 bases and J by 5 bases, and 20 bases separated the two germline ends. CDR1 is MNHNY and CDR2 is SVGAGI in the germline V gene (reference sequence). The CDR3 nucleotides read TGTGCCAGCAGTTCCCGGGTAGCGAGTATCCGGGAGACCCAGTACTTC. Protein sequence: CASSSRVASIRETQYF.

The rearrangement links TRBV4-1 to TRBJ1-1; no reliable D call. Trimming took off 1 base at V and 3 bases at J, with 12 bases between the two ends. Germline CDR1 MGHRA, CDR2 YSYEKL. This CDR3 region has 15 residues. CDR3 bases: TGCGCCAGCAGCCAAGCGTGGGAGAGGGACACTGAAGCTTTCTTT. This encodes CASSQAWERDTEAFF.

The table lists this clone with a count of one. The chain combines TRBV19 with TRBJ1-2; 10 bases fit TRBD1. Germline trimming cut 5 bases from V and 1 base from J; bases unmatched to any gene: 7. The CDR3 sequence is 16 residues long. The germline V gene has CDR1 LNHDA and CDR2 SQIVND (reference sequence). DNA of the CDR3: TGTGCCAGTAGTCCGACCGGGACAGGGGATAACTATGGCTACACCTTC. This codes for CASSPTGTGDNYGYTF.

This clone was found once. The chain has TRBV6-5 and TRBJ2-5, with a possible D match to TRBD1 (5 bases). Germline CDR1 is MNHEY and CDR2 is SVGAGI. Trimming cost V 0 bases and J 4 bases, with 9 bases left between them. The CDR3 totals 14 residues. For the CDR3, the DNA is TGTGCCAGCAGTTACTCGATAAGGGGAGAGACCCAGTACTTC. It translates to CASSYSIRGETQYF.

The V and J genes are TRBV18 and TRBJ2-1; maybe TRBD2 (6 bases). Germline V gives CDR1 KGHSH, CDR2 LQKENI. The CDR3 has 15 residues. V gave up 6 bases and J gave up 8 bases, with 20 bases separating them. CDR3 residues: CASSGRDQFLDEQFF. CDR3 nucleotide sequence: TGTGCCAGCTCGGGGCGGGACCAATTTCTCGATGAGCAGTTCTTC.

V is TRBV28 and J is TRBJ1-4; the match to TRBD1 covers 12 bases. Germline V gene lookup returns CDR1 MDHEN and CDR2 SYDVKM. V lost 5 bases to trimming and J lost 8 bases; unmatched junction nucleotides: 3. This CDR3 has 14 amino acids. The DNA for the CDR3 is TGTGCCAGCAGTCGGGACAGGGGGCGGGAAAAACTGTTTTTT. Translation gives CASSRDRGREKLFF.

This chain uses TRBV15 with TRBJ2-1; the D gene is possibly TRBD1 (7 bases). Between the trimmed V and J ends, which lost 3 bases and 3 bases, there was a span of 18 bases. The CDR3 is 17 amino acids. Germline loops: CDR1 LNHNV, CDR2 YYDKDF (reference sequence). The CDR3 protein is CATSRDPWQGGYNEQFF. In nucleotides, the CDR3 is TGTGCCACCAGCAGGGACCCCTGGCAGGGGGGCTACAATGAGCAGTTCTTC.

The J gene is TRBJ1-4, the V gene TRBV18; a weak D match, TRBD1 (6 bases). Germline CDR1 and CDR2: KGHSH and LQKENI. This CDR3 is built from 14 residues. Trimming left V 6 bases short and J 7 bases short, with 15 bases between. The CDR3 nucleotides read TGTGCCAGCTCTCTACAGGGCGGCGGTGAAAAACTGTTTTTT. Translated, it gives CASSLQGGGEKLFF.

This rearrangement joins TRBV5-1 to TRBJ1-2; D uncertain. Germline CDR1 reads SGHRS; CDR2 reads YFSETQ. The CDR3 totals 16 residues. The germline V and J ends were trimmed by 3 bases and 2 bases, with 17 bases remaining between them. The CDR3 region is CASSSETPRENYGYTF. The CDR3 DNA reads as TGCGCCAGCAGCTCCGAGACTCCCCGCGAGAACTATGGCTACACCTTC.

The chain recombines TRBV4-3 with TRBJ2-1, with D unresolved. V lost 0 bases to trimming and J lost 3 bases, with 9 bases between them. The germline V gene encodes CDR1 LGHNA and CDR2 YSLEER. This CDR3 region has 15 residues. Written as DNA, the CDR3 is TGCGCCAGCAGCCAAGATCGAGCAGGCTACAATGAGCAGTTCTTC. Protein sequence: CASSQDRAGYNEQFF.

The chain employs TRBV7-8 and TRBJ1-2; D remains ambiguous. Germline values: CDR1 SGHVS, CDR2 FQNEAQ. V was shortened by 5 bases and J by 0 bases, with 13 bases between the two germline ends. The CDR3 covers 15 residues. The CDR3 sequence: CASSTREWANYGYTF. Written as DNA, the CDR3 is TGTGCCAGCAGCACTAGGGAGTGGGCTAACTATGGCTACACCTTC.

The CDR3 nucleotides read TGTGCCAGTCAGACTGGGAGCTCCTACAATGAGCAGTTCTTC. Amino acid sequence: CASQTGSSYNEQFF. The gene calls are TRBV6-6 and TRBJ2-1, with D tentatively TRBD2 (5 bases). V lost 9 bases and J 0 bases, leaving 12 bases between the germline ends. This CDR3 comprises 14 residues. From germline, CDR1 is MNHNY and CDR2 SVGAGI (reference sequence).

This CDR3 reads CASLWTADTYEQYF. The CDR3 region has the DNA TGTGCCAGCTTGTGGACAGCGGACACCTACGAGCAGTACTTC. The J gene is TRBJ2-7, the V gene TRBV6-1, with a tentative D call TRBD1 (6 bases). The CDR3 runs 14 residues. V was cut by 8 bases and J by 2 bases, with 16 bases left in between. Germline values: CDR1 MNHNS, CDR2 SASEGT.

This clone has only one observation. CDR3 DNA: TGTGCCAGCAGCCAAGGTATTACGGGAAGGCAGTACTTC. Its protein product is CASSQGITGRQYF. The chain combines TRBV4-2 with TRBJ2-7, with D possibly matching TRBD2 (5 bases). V was trimmed by 1 base and J by 9 bases, leaving 13 bases between them. The CDR3 has 13 residues. Germline V lookup: CDR1 LGHNA, CDR2 YNFKEQ.

V is TRBV28 and J is TRBJ2-7; D remains unclear. This CDR3 is built from 14 residues. V shed 4 bases and J shed 2 bases, with 12 bases lying between them. Germline V lookup: CDR1 MDHEN, CDR2 SYDVKM. CDR3 DNA sequence: TGTGCCAGCAGTTCGACAAGCTATACCTACGAGCAGTACTTC. This encodes CASSSTSYTYEQYF.

As DNA, the CDR3 is TGTGCCAGCTCACCATCAGTCCGACTAGGGAGCTCCTACGAGCAGTACTTC. This translates into CASSPSVRLGSSYEQYF. This rearrangement joins TRBV18 to TRBJ2-7; D may be TRBD2 (6 bases). From germline, CDR1 is KGHSH and CDR2 LQKENI. The CDR3 contains 17 residues. V lost 2 bases to trimming and J lost 0 bases, with 17 bases between them.